This TCR beta chain was recovered during a study of identical twins. Trimming pared 5 bases from V and 5 bases from J, leaving 14 bases between. CDR1 and CDR2 from the germline V gene are SEHNR and FQNEAQ (reference sequence). There are 14 residues in the CDR3. From the 5' RACE reads, TCRdb called clonotypes with MiXCR, one entry per CDR3 protein. The data contain hundreds of thousands of distinct CDR3 sequences, 21% of them singletons. These data also formed part of another study, on T cells expressing NK-cell markers. Turning to that study: Obtained from sorted CD3+CD56+NKG2C+, CD3+CD56+NKG2C- and CD3+CD56-NKG2C+ T cells were the TCR beta repertoires. There were several donors in whom these clonotypes also led the CD3+CD56-NKG2C+ fraction. Questions lingered over whether expanded NKG2C+ T cell clones were HCMV-specific.

The V and J genes are TRBV7-9 and TRBJ2-3; the D is unclear. Sequencing was carried out using PBMCs. The TCR was taken from a woman aged 18-29 years in good health. As DNA, the CDR3 is TGTGCCAGCAGCCCCCCGCCTTGGGGAGATACGCAGTATTTT. Its protein is CASSPPPWGDTQYF.